The rows below give T cell receptor beta chains drawn from one sample of a study of blood T cell repertoires in COVID-19. Method: immunoSEQ multiplex PCR; TCRdb's copy keeps in-frame clones and lacks some. The data show approximately 260,000 clones, approximately 84% seen once. Specimen: PBMCs or T cells enriched from blood (not recorded which). These receptors all stem from a middle-aged woman with acute COVID-19. Each CDR3 is given with its conserved first and last residue. The D gene is left open where the match is weak. Part of the rows lack a size; the others show once, few, many or a class for expanded clones.

>TRBV4-2|once|TRBJ2-7|.
CASSQDLGGNTYEQYF
TGTGCCAGCAGCCAAGATCTTGGGGGCAATACCTACGAGCAGTACTTC
>TRBV6-4|.|TRBJ2-7|TRBD1
CAPSIVGQVPYEQYF
TGTGCCCCCTCCATAGTGGGACAGGTTCCCTACGAGCAGTACTTC
>TRBV11-3|.|TRBJ2-1|.
CASSLDAVNEQFF
TGTGCCAGCAGCTTAGACGCGGTAAATGAGCAGTTCTTC
>TRBV7-9|few|TRBJ2-7|.
CASSLAGASEQYF
TGTGCCAGCAGCTTAGCAGGGGCGAGCGAGCAGTACTTC
>TRBV5-4|.|TRBJ1-1|.
CASSSERLNTEAFF
TGTGCCAGCAGCTCGGAGAGGTTGAACACTGAAGCTTTCTTT
>TRBV7-8|.|TRBJ2-1|TRBD2
CASGGAVSGRRRNEQFF
TGTGCCAGCGGAGGGGCGGTAAGCGGGAGGCGCCGCAATGAGCAGTTCTTC
>TRBV10-2|.|TRBJ2-2|TRBD2
CASTKGLAGGTGELFF
TGCGCCAGCACTAAAGGACTAGCGGGAGGGACCGGGGAGCTGTTTTTT
>TRBV23-1|.|TRBJ2-7|TRBD1
CASKICTDRETYEQYF
TGCGCCAGCAAGATTTGTACGGACAGGGAAACCTACGAGCAGTACTTC
>TRBV6-5|.|TRBJ2-7|TRBD1
CASSYVPPTGGEQYF
TGTGCCAGCAGTTACGTCCCTCCGACAGGGGGTGAGCAGTACTTC
>TRBV29-1|once|TRBJ2-7|.
CSVGGGGYEQYF
TGCAGCGTTGGAGGGGGGGGTTACGAGCAGTACTTC
>TRBV4-1|.|TRBJ2-1|TRBD2
CASSQAPPGGSPNEQFF
TGCGCCAGCAGCCAAGCCCCCCCGGGAGGGTCTCCCAATGAGCAGTTCTTC
>TRBV27|.|TRBJ2-1|.
CASSLPREYNEQFF
TGTGCCAGCAGTTTACCCCGGGAGTACAATGAGCAGTTCTTC
>TRBV29-1|few|TRBJ1-2|.
CSVETGETNYGYTF
TGCAGCGTTGAGACAGGAGAGACTAACTATGGCTACACCTTC
>TRBV19|.|TRBJ1-1|.
CASRQQGKGMNTEAFF
TGTGCCAGTAGGCAACAGGGCAAGGGCATGAACACTGAAGCTTTCTTT
>TRBV11-2|once|TRBJ2-1|TRBD1
CASSLRDRGQFDEQFF
TGTGCCAGCAGCTTACGGGACAGGGGGCAGTTTGATGAGCAGTTCTTC
>TRBV29-1|.|TRBJ2-5|.
CSVEMVVRETQYF
TGCAGCGTTGAAATGGTGGTCAGGGAGACCCAGTACTTC
>TRBV25-1|once|TRBJ2-7|.
CASSEGGREIRVSEQYF
TGTGCCAGCAGTGAAGGGGGGCGGGAGATTCGGGTGAGCGAGCAGTACTTC
>TRBV12-3/TRBV12-4|.|TRBJ1-1|.
CANQRGAEAFF
TGTGCCAACCAGCGGGGCGCTGAAGCTTTCTTT
>TRBV5-1|.|TRBJ1-5|.
CASSLSGGGQPQHF
TGCGCCAGCAGCTTGTCCGGGGGGGGGCAGCCCCAGCATTTT
>TRBV5-1|.|TRBJ2-5|.
CASSLGQQETQYF
TGCGCCAGCAGCTTGGGCCAGCAAGAGACCCAGTACTTC
>TRBV11-2|.|TRBJ2-2|.
CASSLVQGAGELFF
TGTGCCAGCAGCTTAGTTCAGGGCGCCGGGGAGCTGTTTTTT
>TRBV27|.|TRBJ1-6|TRBD1
CASRMTGGSPLHF
TGTGCCAGCAGGATGACAGGGGGTTCACCCCTCCACTTT
>TRBV11-2|.|TRBJ1-3|TRBD1
CASSFQGDSGNTIYF
TGTGCCAGCAGCTTTCAGGGGGACTCTGGAAACACCATATATTTT
>TRBV10-1|few|TRBJ2-7|.
CASSASGAYEQYF
TGCGCCAGCAGTGCCTCCGGAGCGTACGAGCAGTACTTC
>TRBV19|.|TRBJ1-3|TRBD1
CASSVILITGAGNTIYF
TGTGCCAGTAGTGTGATCCTCATTACAGGGGCTGGAAACACCATATATTTT
>TRBV7-3|.|TRBJ2-5|.
CASSEWRQETQYF
TGTGCCAGCAGCGAGTGGCGGCAAGAGACCCAGTACTTC
>TRBV6-5|.|TRBJ1-6|.
CASSYSQGNNSPLHF
TGTGCCAGCAGTTACTCGCAGGGAAATAATTCACCCCTCCACTTT
>TRBV12-5|.|TRBJ1-2|TRBD1
CASGLGGTGNGYTF
TGTGCTAGTGGTTTGGGGGGGACAGGGAATGGCTACACCTTC
>TRBV6-5|.|TRBJ1-1|.
CASLGWGVNTEAFF
TGTGCCAGCCTGGGCTGGGGGGTAAACACTGAAGCTTTCTTT
>TRBV3-1/TRBV3-2|.|TRBJ2-4|.
CASSQGAGGNIQYF
TGTGCCAGCAGCCAAGGCGCAGGGGGGAACATTCAGTACTTC
>TRBV10-1|.|TRBJ1-1|.
CASSEDGENTEAFF
TGCGCCAGCAGTGAGGACGGGGAGAACACTGAAGCTTTCTTT
>TRBV7-6|.|TRBJ2-5|TRBD2
CASSSGLAGVETQYF
TGTGCCAGCAGCTCGGGACTAGCGGGAGTGGAGACCCAGTACTTC
>TRBV9|.|TRBJ2-3|.
CASSVGASFRTDTQYF
TGTGCCAGCAGCGTAGGGGCAAGCTTCAGAACAGATACGCAGTATTTT
>TRBV6-5|.|TRBJ2-1|TRBD2
CASSLSGVEQFF
TGTGCCAGCAGTCTTAGCGGGGTTGAGCAGTTCTTC
>TRBV6-4|.|TRBJ2-1|.
CASSDGSGGPNEQFF
TGTGCCAGCAGTGACGGCTCCGGGGGGCCGAATGAGCAGTTCTTC
>TRBV30|.|TRBJ1-2|.
CAWSPRTALKYGYTF
TGTGCCTGGAGTCCCAGGACAGCCTTAAAGTATGGCTACACCTTC
>TRBV3-1/TRBV3-2|once|TRBJ2-7|.
CASSQGRGSYEQYF
TGTGCCAGCAGCCAAGGTCGGGGCTCCTACGAGCAGTACTTC
>TRBV7-2|.|TRBJ1-5|.
CASSLSVGNQPQHF
TGTGCCAGCAGCTTATCGGTGGGCAATCAGCCCCAGCATTTT
>TRBV6-1|once|TRBJ2-7|.
CASSEAGSPSYEQYF
TGTGCCAGCAGTGAAGCGGGTAGCCCCAGCTACGAGCAGTACTTC
>TRBV24-1|.|TRBJ1-2|TRBD1
CATSEGQVEGGYTF
TGTGCCACCAGTGAAGGACAGGTGGAAGGTGGCTACACCTTC
>TRBV15|.|TRBJ1-5|.
CATSRDRVSNQPQHF
TGTGCCACCAGCAGAGACAGGGTGAGCAATCAGCCCCAGCATTTT
>TRBV3-1/TRBV3-2|.|TRBJ2-7|.
CASRSGSVGEQYF
TGTGCCAGCAGATCTGGGAGTGTGGGGGAGCAGTACTTC
>TRBV13|once|TRBJ2-7|.
CASSLWTETYEQYF
TGTGCCAGCAGCTTATGGACAGAAACCTACGAGCAGTACTTC
>TRBV11-2|once|TRBJ2-2|TRBD2
CASSSQREKAGELFF
TGTGCCAGCAGCTCCCAGCGGGAGAAAGCCGGGGAGCTGTTTTTT
>TRBV9|.|TRBJ2-3|TRBD2
CASSSRPGTSFSRTDTQYF
TGTGCCAGCAGCTCCCGCCCCGGGACTAGCTTTAGCCGCACAGATACGCAGTATTTT
>TRBV7-2|.|TRBJ1-1|.
CASSPSEVSPHTVITEAFF
TGTGCCAGCAGCCCGAGTGAGGTGTCTCCCCACACGGTAATCACTGAAGCTTTCTTT
>TRBV5-1|.|TRBJ1-5|.
CASSLEWGQGPQHF
TGCGCCAGCAGCTTGGAGTGGGGGCAGGGGCCCCAGCATTTT
>TRBV18|few|TRBJ1-1|.
CASSPPVCGTEAFF
TGTGCCAGCTCACCACCGGTGTGCGGCACTGAAGCTTTCTTT
>TRBV19|once|TRBJ1-2|.
CASSTSGRPAGGYTF
TGTGCCAGTAGTACATCGGGTAGGCCCGCCGGCGGCTACACCTTC
>TRBV27|.|TRBJ2-1|.
CASSLLGAPGNEQFF
TGTGCCAGCAGTTTACTTGGGGCCCCAGGCAATGAGCAGTTCTTC
>TRBV24-1|.|TRBJ2-6|.
CATSDLLQAGSGIGANVLTF
TGTGCCACCAGTGATTTGCTCCAGGCCGGTTCTGGAATCGGGGCCAACGTCCTGACTTTC
>TRBV25-1|.|TRBJ2-1|TRBD2
CASRGLGVDEQFF
TGTGCCAGCAGGGGACTAGGGGTCGATGAGCAGTTCTTC
>TRBV15|.|TRBJ1-1|.
CATSRDLREQAFF
TGTGCCACCAGCAGAGATTTGCGGGAGCAAGCTTTCTTT
>TRBV11-3|.|TRBJ2-7|TRBD2
CASSPRISGRAGEQYF
TGTGCCAGCAGCCCGCGGATTAGCGGGAGGGCGGGAGAGCAGTACTTC
>TRBV4-2|.|TRBJ2-2|TRBD2
CASSQGLAGRTGELFF
TGTGCCAGCAGCCAGGGACTAGCGGGACGTACCGGGGAGCTGTTTTTT
>TRBV7-3|.|TRBJ2-1|TRBD2
CASSYGLAGEYNEQFF
TGTGCCAGCAGCTACGGACTAGCGGGAGAGTACAATGAGCAGTTCTTC
>TRBV7-3|.|TRBJ2-3|.
CASSPSASRGDTQYF
TGTGCCAGCAGCCCGAGCGCCTCTCGGGGGGATACGCAGTATTTT
>TRBV9|.|TRBJ1-2|.
CASNGQGAHRYTF
TGTGCCAGCAATGGCCAGGGTGCGCATCGCTACACCTTC
>TRBV19|.|TRBJ1-6|.
CATADRINSPLHF
TGTGCCACCGCAGACAGGATTAATTCACCCCTCCACTTT